This section outlines one T cell receptor beta chain sequence together with its context. This CDR3 is 12 amino acids long. Authors' methods: From reference gene primer amplification, estimates of nucleated cell counts were derived. Here immunoSEQ multiplex PCR was the method, and the copy in TCRdb shows in-frame clones only, minus some. From that table come the V and J calls and clone size; the DNA was used to work out D and trimming. Seen here are 240,000 or so clones, approximately 85% observed once, and the top ten hold around 0.8%. The data stem from a study of blood T cell repertoires in COVID-19. The wider study: Researchers got acute and convalescent COVID-19 samples from the United States, Italy and Spain. From T cells, B-cell-depleted T cells, or PBMCs came the material, which was cDNA or gDNA.

The gene calls are TRBV21-1 and TRBJ2-7; no check of the table's D call, TRBD2, against the DNA was made. TRBV21-1 is a listed pseudogene. This receptor was identified in a woman aged 25 to 39 with acute or convalescent COVID-19. Source material: peripheral blood. This CDR3 is CASSKVGDEQYF. The CDR3 DNA sequence: TGTGCCAGCAGCAAAGTTGGAGACGAGCAGTACTTC.